This T cell receptor (beta chain) was retrieved from a study of shared clonotypes between healthy human individuals. The V gene's germline CDR1 is MDHEN and CDR2 SYDVKM. The CDR3 is 14 amino acids. When replicate PCRs were run on unsorted PBMC, they used around 290 ng DNA, approximately 30,000 T cell genomes. Assay used: immunoSEQ multiplex PCR; TCRdb lists only in-frame clones, some missing. The sample shows hundreds of thousands of clones, roughly 79% of them seen only once. For genomic DNA, unsorted samples relied on tens of millions of PBMCs. Concerning this clone: The junction differs from germline at one of its ends, possibly a read error.

The chain links TRBV28 to TRBJ1-1; D might be TRBD1 (5 bases). This TCR came from a woman aged 40 to 50 in good health. Some clones in this sample may be carry-over from other donors' samples. The sample taken for sequencing was PBMCs. The CDR3 region has the DNA TGTGCCAGCAGTTTCGGGTTCAGGGATGTGGTCGAGTTTTTT. It encodes CASSFGFRDVVEFF. Full variable domain (outside the CDR3, taken from reference TRBV28 and TRBJ1-1): DVKVTQSSRYLVKRTGEKVFLECVQDMDHENMFWYRQDPGLGLRLIYFSYDVKMKEKGDIPEGYSVSREKKERFSLILESASTNQTSMYLCASSFGFRDVVEFFGQGTRLTVV.